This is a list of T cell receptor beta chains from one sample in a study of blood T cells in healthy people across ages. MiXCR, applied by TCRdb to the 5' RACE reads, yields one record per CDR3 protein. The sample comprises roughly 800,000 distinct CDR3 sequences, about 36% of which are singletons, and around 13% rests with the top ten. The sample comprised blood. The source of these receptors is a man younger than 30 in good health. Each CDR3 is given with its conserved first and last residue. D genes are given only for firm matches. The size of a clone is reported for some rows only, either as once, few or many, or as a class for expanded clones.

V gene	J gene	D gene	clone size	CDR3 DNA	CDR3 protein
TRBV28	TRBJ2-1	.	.	TGTGCCAGCAGTCCCCTGGAGGGACGGAAAAGCTCCTACAATGAGCAGTTCTTC	CASSPLEGRKSSYNEQFF
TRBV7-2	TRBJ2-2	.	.	TGTGCCAGCAGCTTATATCCCCTACTACTTGACAAGAACACCGGGGAGCTGTTTTTT	CASSLYPLLLDKNTGELFF
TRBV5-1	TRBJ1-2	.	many	TGCGCCAGCAGCACCTCCGGGAACTATGGCTACACCTTC	CASSTSGNYGYTF
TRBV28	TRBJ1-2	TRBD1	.	TGTGCCAGCAGTTTCAGGGACAGGGAGGGGCGTGGCTACACCTTC	CASSFRDREGRGYTF
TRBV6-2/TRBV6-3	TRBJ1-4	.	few	TGTGCCAGCACCCGGGCGAATGAAAAACTGTTTTTT	CASTRANEKLFF
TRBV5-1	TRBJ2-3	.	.	TGCGCCAGCAGCTCAGTGTCCGCCACAGATACGCAGTATTTT	CASSSVSATDTQYF
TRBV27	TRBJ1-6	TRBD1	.	TGTGCCAGCAGACCGGGACAGGGTTTTTCACCCCTCCACTTT	CASRPGQGFSPLHF
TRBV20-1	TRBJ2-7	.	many	TGCAGTGCTAGAGATAGGGACGGGACCTATGGGCAGTACTTC	CSARDRDGTYGQYF
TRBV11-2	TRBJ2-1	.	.	TGTGCCAGCAGCTTAGAGACTGGCCTAGGGGGTCATGAGCAGTTCTTC	CASSLETGLGGHEQFF
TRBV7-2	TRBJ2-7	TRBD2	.	TGTGCCAGCAGCAACTCTAGCGGGGCCTACAATGAGCAGTACTTC	CASSNSSGAYNEQYF
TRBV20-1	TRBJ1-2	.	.	TGCAGTGCTGGGTTGGACGGCTACACCTTC	CSAGLDGYTF
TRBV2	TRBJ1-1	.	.	TGTGCCAGCAGACAGGACATGAACACTGAAGCTTTCTTT	CASRQDMNTEAFF
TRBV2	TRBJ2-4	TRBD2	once	TGTGCCAGCAGTGAATCCGGCGGGGGGGTCAAAAACATTCAGTACTTC	CASSESGGGVKNIQYF